This TCR beta chain was recorded in a study of vaccination effects on CD4 cells after COVID-19. Regarding the study as a whole: In the late period after vaccination, infection- and vaccine-induced clones contracted markedly.

The CDR3 has 13 residues. Germline lookup yields CDR1 MNHEY and CDR2 SVGEGT. With 5 bases removed from V and 3 bases from J, the gap between germline ends came to 8 bases. TCRdb's copy holds only in-frame clones and misses some; the assay was immunoSEQ multiplex PCR. The data show roughly 53,000 clones, just under 80% seen once. In the ViraFEST assay, antigen-specific CD4+ clonotypes were identified by expansion after peptide-pool stimulation. After roughly 9 days in culture, the CD4+ T cells were isolated. Nucleocapsid antibodies stayed negative before and after vaccination, showing no earlier SARS-CoV-2 infection. They grew a few million PBMC in each well, adding approximately 10 IU/ml IL-2 and around 10 ug/ml peptides. Cultures got half-medium changes with IL-2 on days 3 and 7. Comment on this clone: What it recognizes is unknown.

The sample here was CD4+ T cells from PBMCs cultured with HCoV-OC43 spike peptides, taken before COVID-19 vaccination. Subset in this sample: HCoV-OC43 spike overlapping peptide pool stimulation. The V and J genes are TRBV6-2 or TRBV6-3 and TRBJ1-3; the D is unclear. The clonotype was recovered from a human donor who received a COVID-19 vaccine. The CDR3 loop reads CASSAVGGNTIYF. As DNA, the CDR3 is TGTGCCAGCAGTGCGGTGGGTGGAAACACCATATATTTT.